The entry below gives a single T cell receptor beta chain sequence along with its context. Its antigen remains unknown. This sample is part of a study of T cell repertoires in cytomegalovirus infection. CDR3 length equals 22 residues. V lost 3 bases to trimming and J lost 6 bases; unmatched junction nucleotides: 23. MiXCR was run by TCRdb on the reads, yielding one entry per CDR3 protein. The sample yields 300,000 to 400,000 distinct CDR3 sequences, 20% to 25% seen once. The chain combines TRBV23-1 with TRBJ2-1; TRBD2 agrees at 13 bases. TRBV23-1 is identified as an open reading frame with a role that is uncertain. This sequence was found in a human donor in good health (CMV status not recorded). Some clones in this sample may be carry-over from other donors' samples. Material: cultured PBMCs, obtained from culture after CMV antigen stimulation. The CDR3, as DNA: TGCGCCAGCAGTCAGTGCGAATCGACAGGGACTAGCGGGAAATGGGCCTCCAATGAGCAGTTCTTC. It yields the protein CASSQCESTGTSGKWASNEQFF.